A single sample is the source of the 6 T cell receptor beta chains below, sequenced in a study of blood T cell repertoires in COVID-19. Clones were sequenced by immunoSEQ multiplex PCR, and TCRdb holds only the in-frame ones, with some missing. Among 200,000 to 250,000 clones listed, about 80% were seen once. Specimen: PBMCs or T cells enriched from blood (not recorded which). These receptors came from a man in his 60s who had recovered from COVID-19.

The CDR3 nucleotides read TGCGCCAGCAGCCAAGACGGGCCTGGGGCCGTGAGCACAGATACGCAGTATTTT. It specifies CASSQDGPGAVSTDTQYF. The chain combines TRBV4-3 with TRBJ2-3; TRBD1 might be the D (5 bases). The CDR3 is 18 residues long. Germline lookup yields CDR1 LGHNA and CDR2 YSLEER. V was clipped by 0 bases and J by 0 bases, with 16 bases between them.

The chain employs TRBV21-1 and TRBJ1-5; the table's D call, TRBD1, was not checked against the DNA. TRBV21-1 is a pseudogene segment. CDR3 size: 17 residues. The CDR3 sequence is CASRQKFGRYSNQPQHF. Here the CDR3 DNA reads TGTGCCAGCAGGCAGAAATTTGGCAGATATAGCAATCAGCCCCAGCATTTT.

The DNA of the CDR3 is TGTGCCAGCAGTGAACCCCCCGGGGGCAATGAGCAGTTCTTC. It encodes CASSEPPGGNEQFF. This chain joins TRBV2 and TRBJ2-1; D is possibly TRBD2 (6 bases). V lost 2 bases and J lost 6, with 11 bases in between. Germline V gene data show CDR1 as SNHLY and CDR2 as FYNNEI. This CDR3 has 14 amino acids.

The V gene is TRBV6-4, the J gene TRBJ1-5; D possibly corresponds to TRBD1 (6 bases). Germline CDR1 MRHNA, CDR2 SNTAGT. This CDR3 is 15 amino acids long. V lost 3 bases and J lost 4, with 13 bases in between. The CDR3 DNA is TGTGCCAGCAGTGATCGACAGGAAACAAATCAGCCCCAGCATTTT. Protein: CASSDRQETNQPQHF.

The V gene is TRBV6-5, the J gene TRBJ1-2; D possibly corresponds to TRBD1 (5 bases). This CDR3 is 12 amino acids long. From germline, CDR1 is MNHEY and CDR2 SVGAGI. V shed 5 bases and J shed 4 bases, with 8 bases lying between them. CDR3 protein: CASSQTAYGYTF. DNA of the CDR3: TGTGCCAGCAGTCAGACAGCCTATGGCTACACCTTC.

The chain is built from TRBV7-2 and TRBJ1-2; TRBD1 might be the D (5 bases). From germline, CDR1 is SGHTA and CDR2 FQGNSA. The CDR3 extends over 15 amino acids. Trimming cost V 0 bases and J 5 bases, with 13 bases left between them. The CDR3 bases are TGTGCCAGCAGCTTAGCGGCGGACAACAGTTATGGCTACACCTTC. It yields the protein CASSLAADNSYGYTF. Full variable domain (missing parts from reference TRBV7-2 and TRBJ1-2): GAGVSQSPSNKVTEKGKDVELRCDPISGHTALYWYRQSLGQGLEFLIYFQGNSAPDKSGLPSDRFSAERTGGSVSTLTIQRTQQEDSAVYLCASSLAADNSYGYTFGSGTRLTVV.